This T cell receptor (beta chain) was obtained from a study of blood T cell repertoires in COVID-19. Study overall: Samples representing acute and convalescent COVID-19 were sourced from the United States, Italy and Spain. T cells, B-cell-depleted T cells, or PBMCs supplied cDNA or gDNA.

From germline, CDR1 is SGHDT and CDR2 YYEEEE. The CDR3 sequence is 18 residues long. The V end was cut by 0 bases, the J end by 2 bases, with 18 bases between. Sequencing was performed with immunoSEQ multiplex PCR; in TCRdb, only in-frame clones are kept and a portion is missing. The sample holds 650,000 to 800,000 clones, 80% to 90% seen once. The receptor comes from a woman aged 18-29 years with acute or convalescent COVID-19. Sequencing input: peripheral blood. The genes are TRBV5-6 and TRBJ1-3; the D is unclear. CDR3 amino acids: CASSLALNRGRTGNTIYF. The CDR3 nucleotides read TGTGCCAGCAGCTTGGCTTTGAATCGTGGCAGGACTGGAAACACCATATATTTT.